This is a list of T cell receptor beta chains from one sample in a study of blood T cell repertoires in COVID-19. Sequenced by immunoSEQ multiplex PCR; TCRdb stores in-frame clones only, minus some. The sample comprises approximately 400,000 clones, about 89% of which are singletons, and more than 0.95% rests with the top ten. The specimen was peripheral blood. The receptor source for this set is a man in his forties or fifties with acute or convalescent COVID-19. Both conserved end residues are part of each CDR3. D genes are given only for firm matches. Some rows mark clone size as missing; the rest say once, few, many or name a class of expanded clone.

>TRBV7-2|.|TRBJ1-5|.
TGTGCCAGCAGCTTGGGGGGAAAGGGTCAGCCCCAGCATTTT
CASSLGGKGQPQHF
>TRBV6-1|.|TRBJ1-1|TRBD1
TGTGCCAGCAGTGGCCGGGACAGGGGGCTGGGCACTGAAGCTTTCTTT
CASSGRDRGLGTEAFF
>TRBV28|.|TRBJ2-7|.
TGTGCCAGCAGGGAAGAGGGCTCCTACGAGCAGTACTTC
CASREEGSYEQYF
>TRBV19|.|TRBJ1-4|.
TGTGCCAGTAGTATAGGGCCTGGACTAAAGGACGAAAAACTGTTTTTT
CASSIGPGLKDEKLFF
>TRBV18|.|TRBJ2-2|TRBD1
TGTGCCAGCTCACTGAACGCCGGGACAGGGGGTCCCGGGGAGCTGTTTTTT
CASSLNAGTGGPGELFF
>TRBV15|.|TRBJ2-3|TRBD2
TGTGCCACCAGCAGAGATCCCGGGAGGATTATGTTTGTCGCAGATACGCAGTATTTT
CATSRDPGRIMFVADTQYF
>TRBV19|.|TRBJ1-5|TRBD1
TGTGCCAGTAGTTCCCGACAGGGCTGGAGTCAGCCCCAGCATTTT
CASSSRQGWSQPQHF
>TRBV3-1/TRBV3-2|.|TRBJ1-2|.
TGTGCCAGCAGCCAAGTAGGGGGTTCGGGCTATGGCTACACCTTC
CASSQVGGSGYGYTF
>TRBV19|.|TRBJ1-1|TRBD1
TGTGCCAGTAGGCCGGGACAGGGGGCAATAGGCACTGAAGCTTTCTTT
CASRPGQGAIGTEAFF
>TRBV27|.|TRBJ2-7|TRBD2
TGTGCCAGCAGTTTACTAGCGGAGATCTCCTACGAGCAGTACTTC
CASSLLAEISYEQYF
>TRBV2|once|TRBJ1-2|TRBD1
TGTGCCAGCAGCTTCAGGGGGAACTATGGCTACACCTTC
CASSFRGNYGYTF
>TRBV4-2|.|TRBJ2-7|TRBD1
TGTGCCAGCAGCCCGGGACAGGGTGCCCCCTACGAGCAGTACTTC
CASSPGQGAPYEQYF
>TRBV15|.|TRBJ2-5|TRBD2
TGTGCCACCAGCAGAGATAACTTTAAAACGGGAGGGCCTGGGGAGACCCAGTACTTC
CATSRDNFKTGGPGETQYF
>TRBV7-3|.|TRBJ2-7|TRBD1
TGTGCCAGCAGCTCCAGAGGACAGGGGGACGAGCAGTACTTC
CASSSRGQGDEQYF
>TRBV7-9|.|TRBJ2-1|TRBD2
TGTGCCAGCAGGTTAGCGGGGGGGCAGTCCCCCGATGAGCAGTTCTTC
CASRLAGGQSPDEQFF
>TRBV6-6|.|TRBJ1-2|.
TGTGCCAGCAGTTACACCCCACAGGGTCGGTATGGCTACACCTTC
CASSYTPQGRYGYTF
>TRBV7-3|.|TRBJ1-1|TRBD1
TGTGCCAGCAGCTCTCAGGGGACAGCCCACACTGAAGCTTTCTTT
CASSSQGTAHTEAFF
>TRBV3-1/TRBV3-2|.|TRBJ2-7|.
TGTGCCAGCAGCCAGGAGGGGTTTGGGAACTCCTACGAGCAGTACTTC
CASSQEGFGNSYEQYF
>TRBV7-9|.|TRBJ2-1|.
TGTGCCAGCAGCCGTGTAAAAGGGTTAGCGCTTGACTACAATGAGCAGTTCTTC
CASSRVKGLALDYNEQFF
>TRBV4-3|once|TRBJ1-5|TRBD1
TGCGCCAGCAGCCCCAAGATCTTCGGACAGGGGTTTTTTGGCAATCAGCCCCAGCATTTT
CASSPKIFGQGFFGNQPQHF
>TRBV9|.|TRBJ2-7|.
TGTGCCAGCAGCTCCTCCCCAGGACTTGCCTACGAGCAGTACTTC
CASSSSPGLAYEQYF
>TRBV19|.|TRBJ2-3|TRBD2
TGTGCCAGTAGTATAGTCGGGGGGGGCGCGGATACGCAGTATTTT
CASSIVGGGADTQYF
>TRBV19|.|TRBJ1-5|.
TGTGCCAGTAGACGTCAATCAGTGGGCAATCAGCCCCAGCATTTT
CASRRQSVGNQPQHF
>TRBV4-2|.|TRBJ2-5|TRBD2
TGTGCCAGCAGCCAAGATTCGGGAGGGGGAGAGACCCAGTACTTC
CASSQDSGGGETQYF
>TRBV7-9|few|TRBJ2-7|TRBD1
TGTGCCAGCAGCTTAGAGGGGGACAGTATCTACGAGCAGTACTTC
CASSLEGDSIYEQYF
>TRBV19|.|TRBJ1-6|.
TGTGCCAGCCGAGACAGGCAATATTCACCCCTCCACTTT
CASRDRQYSPLHF
>TRBV29-1|.|TRBJ2-3|.
TGCAGCGCAGGACTTGAAGCAGATACGCAGTATTTT
CSAGLEADTQYF
>TRBV7-2|.|TRBJ1-6|.
TGTGCCAGCAGCTTAGGCCGGAATTCACCCCTCCACTTT
CASSLGRNSPLHF